The next 25 T cell receptor beta chains were all read from a single sample in a study of cytomegalovirus exposure and HLA in healthy donors. Measured with immunoSEQ multiplex PCR; TCRdb has only the in-frame clones, and not every one. The sample yields 75,000 to 85,000 clones, roughly 93% seen once. The specimen sequenced was PBMCs. These receptors came from a man between 25 and 39 years old in good health and CMV-seronegative.

This sequence joins TRBV6-4 and TRBJ2-1; D is ambiguous. CDR3 length equals 16 residues. V lost 0 bases, J lost 6 bases, and 15 bases lay in between. The germline gives CDR1 MRHNA, CDR2 SNTAGT. CDR3 loop: CASSDSTRQPSNEQFF. As DNA, the CDR3 is TGTGCCAGCAGTGACTCAACTCGACAACCATCCAATGAGCAGTTCTTC.

V gene TRBV15 combines with J gene TRBJ2-1; TRBD2 matches 9 bases. This CDR3 has 15 amino acids. Trimming took 4 bases from V and 4 from J; bases not matched to a gene: 5. From germline, CDR1 is LNHNV and CDR2 YYDKDF (reference sequence). CDR3 sequence reads: CATSILAGLYNEQFF. The CDR3 nucleotides are TGTGCCACCAGCATACTAGCGGGCTTGTACAATGAGCAGTTCTTC.

The V call is TRBV9, the J call TRBJ2-5, with a tentative D call TRBD2 (6 bases). This CDR3 spans 16 amino acids. CDR1 is SGDLS and CDR2 is YYNGEE in the germline V gene. V was trimmed by 4 bases and J by 4 bases, leaving 20 bases between them. The CDR3 nucleotides are TGTGCCAGCAGCATTTCCGGTTTCTTGGGAGGAGAGACCCAGTACTTC. Encoded protein: CASSISGFLGGETQYF. Full variable domain (missing parts from reference TRBV9 and TRBJ2-5): DSGVTQTPKHLITATGQRVTLRCSPRSGDLSVYWYQQSLDQGLQFLIQYYNGEERAKGNILERFSAQQFPDLHSELNLSSLELGDSALYFCASSISGFLGGETQYFGPGTRLLVL.

This chain uses TRBV10-3 with TRBJ2-1; TRBD2 matches 11 bases. V dropped 5 bases and J dropped 7; count of bases not matched to a gene: 4. The CDR3 extends over 14 amino acids. Germline-derived CDR1 and CDR2 are ENHRY and SYGVKD. CDR3: CAISTGLAENEQFF. CDR3 sequence (DNA): TGTGCCATCAGTACGGGACTAGCGGAAAATGAGCAGTTCTTC.

This chain uses TRBV6-1 with TRBJ2-3; the D gene is possibly TRBD1 (5 bases). V lost 3 bases, J lost 4 bases, and 11 bases lay in between. The CDR3 has 14 amino acids. Germline CDR1 and CDR2: MNHNS and SASEGT. CDR3 amino acids: CASSDRDRSDTQYF. For the CDR3, the DNA is TGTGCCAGCAGTGACAGGGATCGGTCAGATACGCAGTATTTT.

V gene TRBV19 combines with J gene TRBJ2-7; D may be TRBD2 (5 bases). CDR1 is LNHDA, CDR2 SQIVND, per germline (reference sequence). Trimming shortened V by 5 bases and J by 6 bases, and 14 bases separated the two germline ends. This CDR3 comprises 13 residues. The CDR3 DNA sequence: TGTGCCAGTAGTCGCCGGGAACTCCGCGAGCAGTACTTC. Translated, it gives CASSRRELREQYF.

The chain carries TRBV6-5 and TRBJ1-2; a possible D gene is TRBD1 (5 bases). CDR1 is MNHEY and CDR2 is SVGAGI in the germline V gene. The CDR3 contains 11 residues. Trimming removed 4 bases from V and 6 bases from J, with 6 bases in between. The CDR3 DNA sequence: TGTGCCAGCAGTTGGGGCAATGGCTACACCTTC. Protein: CASSWGNGYTF.

This sequence joins TRBV28 and TRBJ1-4; 8 bases match TRBD1. This CDR3 contains 14 residues. Germline V lookup: CDR1 MDHEN, CDR2 SYDVKM. V lost 6 bases, J lost 7 bases, and 7 bases stayed unmatched. CDR3 coding DNA: TGTGCCAGCAGGCAGACAGGGGAGGTTGAAAAACTGTTTTTT. It specifies CASRQTGEVEKLFF.

The chain carries TRBV6-1 and TRBJ2-7; TRBD1 matches 7 bases. Germline CDR1 and CDR2: MNHNS and SASEGT. There are 14 residues in the CDR3. J was trimmed by 11 bases and V by 8 bases; bases with no gene match: 18. The CDR3 sequence: CASDTGTVNWAKYF. The CDR3 nucleotides are TGTGCCAGCGACACCGGGACAGTCAATTGGGCGAAGTACTTC.

The genes are TRBV19 and TRBJ2-3, with D perhaps matching TRBD2 (5 bases). The length of the CDR3 is 14 residues. V shed 3 bases and J shed 1 base, with 8 bases lying between them. From germline, CDR1 is LNHDA and CDR2 SQIVND (reference sequence). DNA for the CDR3: TGTGCCAGTAGTATGAGGGTTGGCACAGATACGCAGTATTTT. It yields the protein CASSMRVGTDTQYF. The entire variable domain, with the rest obtained from reference TRBV19 and TRBJ2-3, is as follows: DGGITQSPKYLFRKEGQNVTLSCEQNLNHDAMYWYRQDPGQGLRLIYYSQIVNDFQKGDIAEGYSVSREKKESFPLTVTSAQKNPTAFYLCASSMRVGTDTQYFGPGTRLTVL.

V and J are TRBV7-2 and TRBJ2-7, with 15 positions matching TRBD2. CDR3 length: 17 residues. Per germline, CDR1 SGHTA and CDR2 FQGNSA. With 0 bases clipped from V and 3 bases from J, the junction kept 3 bases outside the gene matches. The CDR3 bases are TGTGCCAGCAGCTTAGCGGGACTAGCGGGAGGCTTCTACGAGCAGTACTTC. Its translation: CASSLAGLAGGFYEQYF.

The chain is built from TRBV27 and TRBJ2-6; the match to TRBD1 covers 10 bases. CDR3 length: 18 amino acids. J was trimmed by 0 bases and V by 6 bases; bases with no gene match: 8. Per the germline V gene, CDR1 is MNHEY and CDR2 is SMNVEV (reference sequence). CDR3 nucleotides: TGTGCCAGCAGCCCAAGACAGGGGGCGTTCTCTGGGGCCAACGTCCTGACTTTC. It yields the protein CASSPRQGAFSGANVLTF.

This chain uses TRBV5-1 with TRBJ2-3; perhaps TRBD1 as D (6 bases). This CDR3 region has 15 residues. Trimming shortened V by 1 base and J by 5 bases, and 14 bases separated the two germline ends. Germline values: CDR1 SGHRS, CDR2 YFSETQ. DNA of the CDR3: TGCGCCAGCAGCTTGTTTTTCGGACAGATAGATACGCAGTATTTT. It codes for CASSLFFGQIDTQYF.

The chain carries TRBV11-2 and TRBJ1-4, with 8 bases lining up with TRBD1. J lost 10 bases, V lost 3 bases, and 10 bases had no gene match. Germline CDR1 reads SGHAT; CDR2 reads FQNNGV. The CDR3 is 15 amino acids. DNA of the CDR3: TGTGCCAGCAGCTTGCTTCAGGACAGGGTGGGAAAACTGTTTTTT. Its protein is CASSLLQDRVGKLFF.

V usage is TRBV2 and J usage is TRBJ1-5, with TRBD1 as a possible D gene (5 bases). Per germline, CDR1 SNHLY and CDR2 FYNNEI. V lost 0 bases and J 4 bases, leaving 10 bases between the germline ends. The CDR3 has 15 residues. CDR3 in DNA: TGTGCCAGCAGTGAAGCGGTGACAGCGAATCAGCCCCAGCATTTT. This codes for CASSEAVTANQPQHF.

This clone was recorded only once. The chain recombines TRBV2 with TRBJ2-7, with D unclear. V lost 5 bases and J 2 bases, leaving 7 bases between the germline ends. The CDR3 spans 12 residues. Germline CDR1 is SNHLY and CDR2 is FYNNEI. The CDR3, as DNA: TGTGCCAGCAGTCAGGTAACCTACGAGCAGTACTTC. This gives the protein CASSQVTYEQYF.

The sample holds one count of this clone. The chain employs TRBV19 and TRBJ1-5; 7 bases line up with TRBD1. This CDR3 is built from 17 residues. V shed 11 bases and J 2 bases; nucleotides not matched to a gene: 18. Germline CDR1 is LNHDA and CDR2 is SQIVND (reference sequence). CDR3 region: CAGASGLTGAGNQPQHF. CDR3 bases: TGTGCCGGGGCCTCTGGGCTTACAGGGGCCGGCAATCAGCCCCAGCATTTT. Full variable domain (missing parts from reference TRBV19 and TRBJ1-5): DGGITQSPKYLFRKEGQNVTLSCEQNLNHDAMYWYRQDPGQGLRLIYYSQIVNDFQKGDIAEGYSVSREKKESFPLTVTSAQKNPTAFYLCAGASGLTGAGNQPQHFGDGTRLSIL.

The gene calls are TRBV27 and TRBJ1-2; D may be TRBD1 (6 bases). The V and J ends lost 4 bases and 0 bases respectively, with 15 bases between them. Germline CDR1 MNHEY, CDR2 SMNVEV (reference sequence). The CDR3 is made up of 16 amino acids. CDR3 in DNA: TGTGCCAGCAGTTCCAGGGGCGGCACGCCTAACTATGGCTACACCTTC. Translated, it gives CASSSRGGTPNYGYTF.

The J gene is TRBJ2-7, the V gene TRBV7-8; 7 bases map to TRBD1. Germline CDR1 reads SGHVS; CDR2 reads FQNEAQ. V gave up 11 bases and J gave up 0 bases; unmatched junction bases: 10. The CDR3 sequence is 14 residues long. In nucleotides, the CDR3 is TGTGCCGTTTCTAAGTGGGACAGCTCCTACGAGCAGTACTTC. Protein: CAVSKWDSSYEQYF.

The CDR3 loop is CASHPGIRGKQYF. The CDR3 bases are TGTGCCAGCCATCCGGGTATCAGGGGCAAGCAGTACTTC. The chain employs TRBV2 and TRBJ2-7; a possible D gene is TRBD1 (6 bases). This CDR3 region has 13 residues. The germline gives CDR1 SNHLY, CDR2 FYNNEI. Trimming stripped 8 bases from V and 8 bases from J, with 19 bases between.

V usage is TRBV18 and J usage is TRBJ1-6; 8 nucleotides align to TRBD1. Germline-derived CDR1 and CDR2 are KGHSH and LQKENI. J lost 9 bases, V lost 4 bases, and 17 bases had no gene match. This CDR3 is 18 amino acids long. CDR3 sequence: CASSQQLGGDRGGSPLHF. CDR3 sequence (DNA): TGTGCCAGCTCACAACAACTGGGGGGAGACAGGGGCGGTTCACCCCTCCACTTT.

In this sample, this clone turned up once. This chain links TRBV29-1 with TRBJ1-2; 7 bases fit TRBD1. The length of the CDR3 is 13 residues. With V trimmed by 6 bases and J by 2 bases, 6 bases remained unmatched. Germline CDR1 reads SQVTM; CDR2 reads ANQGSEA. DNA of the CDR3: TGCAGCGTCCACACAGGGGCCAACTATGGCTACACCTTC. It specifies CSVHTGANYGYTF.

The rearrangement uses TRBV5-1 and TRBJ2-3; D possibly corresponds to TRBD1 (5 bases). V was shortened by 4 bases and J by 3 bases, with 18 bases between the two germline ends. From germline, CDR1 is SGHRS and CDR2 YFSETQ. CDR3 length: 16 amino acids. DNA of the CDR3: TGCGCCAGCAGCCCGGCGGACACATCTGGGACAGATACGCAGTATTTT. It translates to CASSPADTSGTDTQYF.

In DNA form, the CDR3 reads TGTGCCAGTAGTATGAGCAGGACAGGGCCTCAGCCCCAGCATTTT. Amino acids: CASSMSRTGPQPQHF. V and J are TRBV19 and TRBJ1-5; 8 bases match TRBD1. The CDR3 is 15 amino acids. The junction had 7 bases not matched to a gene; V was cut back by 3 bases and J by 6 bases. The germline gives CDR1 LNHDA, CDR2 SQIVND (reference sequence).

V and J are TRBV6-6 and TRBJ1-2, with TRBD1 matching over 7 bases. The V and J ends lost 8 bases and 5 bases, in that order; junction bases with no gene match: 8. From germline, CDR1 is MNHNY and CDR2 SVGAGI (reference sequence). The CDR3 has 13 residues. This CDR3 reads CASGRDSPYGYTF. CDR3 nucleotides: TGTGCCAGCGGTCGGGACAGCCCATATGGCTACACCTTC.